This TCR beta chain was recorded in a study of blood T cell repertoires in COVID-19. Study-level information: The United States, Italy and Spain supplied acute and convalescent COVID-19 samples. PBMCs, B-cell-depleted T cells, or T cells were the source of the cDNA or gDNA that made up the material.

Here immunoSEQ multiplex PCR was the method, and the copy in TCRdb shows in-frame clones only, minus some. The sample shows 100,000 to 150,000 clones, roughly 90% of them seen only once. CDR3 length equals 13 residues. V was shortened by 5 bases and J by 5 bases, with 11 bases between the two germline ends. This chain uses TRBV12-3 or TRBV12-4 with TRBJ2-3, with D possibly being TRBD1 (6 bases). The specimen was peripheral blood. This clonotype was obtained from a man aged 65 to 79 with active COVID-19. The CDR3 loop reads CASSTGLQDTQYF. The CDR3 DNA sequence: TGTGCCAGCAGTACAGGGTTGCAAGATACGCAGTATTTT.